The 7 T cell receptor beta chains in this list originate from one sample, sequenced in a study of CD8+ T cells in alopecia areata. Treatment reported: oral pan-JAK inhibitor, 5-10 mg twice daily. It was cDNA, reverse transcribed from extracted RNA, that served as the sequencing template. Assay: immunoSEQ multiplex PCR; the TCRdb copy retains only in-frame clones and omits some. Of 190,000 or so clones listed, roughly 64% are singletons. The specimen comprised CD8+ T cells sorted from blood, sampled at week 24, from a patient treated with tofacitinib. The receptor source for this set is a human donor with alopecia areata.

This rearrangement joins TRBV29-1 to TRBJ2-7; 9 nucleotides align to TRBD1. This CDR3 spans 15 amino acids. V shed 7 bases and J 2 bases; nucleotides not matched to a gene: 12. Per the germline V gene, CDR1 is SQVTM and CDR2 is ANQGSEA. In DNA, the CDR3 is TGCAGCGCCGTTGGTACCGGGACAGGGACCTACGAGCAGTACTTC. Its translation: CSAVGTGTGTYEQYF.

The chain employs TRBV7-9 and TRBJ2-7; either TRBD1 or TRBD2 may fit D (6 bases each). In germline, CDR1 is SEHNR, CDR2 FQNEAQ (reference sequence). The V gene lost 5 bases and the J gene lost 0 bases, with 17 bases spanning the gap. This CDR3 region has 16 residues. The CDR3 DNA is TGTGCCAGCAGCGCAGGAGGGGACATGAACTCCTACGAGCAGTACTTC. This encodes CASSAGGDMNSYEQYF. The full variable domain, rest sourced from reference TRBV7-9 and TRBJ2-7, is DTGVSQNPRHKITKRGQNVTFRCDPISEHNRLYWYRQTLGQGPEFLTYFQNEAQLEKSRLLSDRFSAERPKGSFSTLEIQRTEQGDSAMYLCASSAGGDMNSYEQYFGPGTRLTVT.

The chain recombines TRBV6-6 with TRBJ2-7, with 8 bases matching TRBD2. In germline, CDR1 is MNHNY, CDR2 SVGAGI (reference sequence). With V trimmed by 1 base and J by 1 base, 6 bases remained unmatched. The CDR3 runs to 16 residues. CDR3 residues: CASSYFLSSGSYEQYF. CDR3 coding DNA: TGTGCCAGCAGTTACTTCTTGTCTAGCGGGTCCTACGAGCAGTACTTC.

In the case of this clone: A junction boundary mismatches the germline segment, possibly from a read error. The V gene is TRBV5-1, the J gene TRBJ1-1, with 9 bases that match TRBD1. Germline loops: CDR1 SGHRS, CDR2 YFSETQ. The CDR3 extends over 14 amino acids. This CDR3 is CASSTGGLKTEAFF. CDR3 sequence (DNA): TGCGCCAGCAGCACAGGGGGCCTGAAGACTGAAGCTTTCTTT.

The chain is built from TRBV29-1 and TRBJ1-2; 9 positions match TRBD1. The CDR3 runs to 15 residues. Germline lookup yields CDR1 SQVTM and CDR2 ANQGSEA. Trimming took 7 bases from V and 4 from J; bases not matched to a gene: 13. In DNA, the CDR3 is TGCAGCGATATAAAGGACAGGGGACGTGGCTATGGCTACACCTTC. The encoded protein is CSDIKDRGRGYGYTF.

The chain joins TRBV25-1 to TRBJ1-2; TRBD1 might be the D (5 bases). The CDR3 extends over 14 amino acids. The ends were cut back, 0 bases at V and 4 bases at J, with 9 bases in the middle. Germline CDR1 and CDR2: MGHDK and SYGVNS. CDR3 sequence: CASSEYGGSYGYTF. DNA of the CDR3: TGTGCCAGCAGTGAATACGGGGGAAGCTATGGCTACACCTTC.

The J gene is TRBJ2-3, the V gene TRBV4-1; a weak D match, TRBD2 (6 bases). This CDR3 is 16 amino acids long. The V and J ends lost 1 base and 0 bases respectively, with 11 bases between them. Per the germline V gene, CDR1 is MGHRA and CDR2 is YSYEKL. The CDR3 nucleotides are TGCGCCAGCAGCCAAGTGTATCGGGGGAGCACAGATACGCAGTATTTT. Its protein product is CASSQVYRGSTDTQYF.